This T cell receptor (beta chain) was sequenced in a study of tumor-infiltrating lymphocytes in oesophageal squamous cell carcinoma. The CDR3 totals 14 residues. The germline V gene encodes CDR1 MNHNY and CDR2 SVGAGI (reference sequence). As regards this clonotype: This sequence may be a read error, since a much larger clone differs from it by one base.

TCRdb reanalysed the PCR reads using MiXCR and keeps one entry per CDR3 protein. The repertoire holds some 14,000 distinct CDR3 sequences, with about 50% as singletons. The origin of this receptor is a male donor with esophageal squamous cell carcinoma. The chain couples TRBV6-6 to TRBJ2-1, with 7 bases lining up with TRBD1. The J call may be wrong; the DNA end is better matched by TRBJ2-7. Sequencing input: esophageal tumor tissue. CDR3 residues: CASSTGSSYNEQYF. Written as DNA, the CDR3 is TGTGCCAGCTCGACAGGGAGCTCCTACAATGAGCAGTACTTC.